Listed here are 15 T cell receptor beta chains from one sample, sequenced in a study of cytomegalovirus exposure and HLA in healthy donors. Amplification used 60 Vbeta primers and 13 Jbeta primers. This table comes from immunoSEQ multiplex PCR, and its TCRdb copy is limited to in-frame clones, with some not included. The table lists more than 90,000 clones, 79% of them singletons, with approximately 3% in the top ten. The sequenced sample consisted of PBMCs. All receptors come from a woman aged 18-29 years in good health and CMV-seropositive.

The rearrangement joins TRBV28 to TRBJ1-5; TRBD1 might be the D (6 bases). CDR1 is MDHEN and CDR2 is SYDVKM in the germline V gene. Trimming shortened V by 8 bases and J by 3 bases, and 8 bases separated the two germline ends. The CDR3 runs 12 residues. This CDR3 is CASYRDNQPQHF. The CDR3 DNA follows: TGTGCCAGCTACAGGGACAATCAGCCCCAGCATTTT.

In its sample, this clone was seen a few times. The chain carries TRBV12-5 and TRBJ2-6; a possible D gene is TRBD2 (6 bases). This CDR3 has 16 residues. Germline CDR1 is LGHNT and CDR2 is FRNRAP. V was trimmed by 4 bases and J by 2 bases, leaving 12 bases between them. The chain's CDR3 is CASGSSGGPGANVLTF. In nucleotides, the CDR3 is TGTGCTAGTGGTTCATCCGGAGGGCCTGGGGCCAACGTCCTGACTTTC.

The rearrangement uses TRBV25-1 and TRBJ2-7, with TRBD2 matching 10 bases. After removal of 2 bases from V and 6 bases from J, the junction contained 16 bases not matched to a gene. Germline CDR1 and CDR2: MGHDK and SYGVNS. The CDR3 sequence is 18 residues long. CDR3 residues: CASSEGGLAGVKGGEQYF. In DNA form, the CDR3 reads TGTGCCAGCAGTGAAGGGGGGCTAGCGGGAGTAAAAGGCGGCGAGCAGTACTTC.

The V and J genes are TRBV5-1 and TRBJ1-1, with unresolved D. Deletions cut 3 bases from V and 1 base from J, with 16 bases between. The length of the CDR3 is 16 residues. Germline assignment: CDR1 SGHRS and CDR2 YFSETQ. The CDR3 loop is CASSCFNAGKNTEAFF. The CDR3 bases are TGCGCCAGCAGCTGCTTTAACGCGGGAAAGAACACTGAAGCTTTCTTT. The entire variable domain, with the rest obtained from reference TRBV5-1 and TRBJ1-1, is as follows: KAGVTQTPRYLIKTRGQQVTLSCSPISGHRSVSWYQQTPGQGLQFLFEYFSETQRNKGNFPGRFSGRQFSNSRSEMNVSTLELGDSALYLCASSCFNAGKNTEAFFGQGTRLTVV.

The sample holds a few counts of this clone. The gene calls are TRBV19 and TRBJ2-2; TRBD2 matches at 7 bases. The CDR3 loop spans 13 amino acids. Losses at the gene ends were 10 bases for V and 7 bases for J; bases not matched to a gene: 9. The germline V gene encodes CDR1 LNHDA and CDR2 SQIVND (reference sequence). CDR3 coding DNA: TGTGCCACACGGGAGGAAAATGGCGGGGAGCTGTTTTTT. Its translation: CATREENGGELFF.

In nucleotides, the CDR3 is TGTGCCATCGCCACAGGGGGCGGTCAGCCCCAGCATTTT. Its protein product is CAIATGGGQPQHF. This chain links TRBV19 with TRBJ1-5, with 9 bases identical to TRBD1. Germline CDR1 and CDR2: LNHDA and SQIVND (reference sequence). The ends lost 10 bases at V and 6 bases at J; junction bases unmatched: 7. The length of the CDR3 is 13 residues.

The chain is built from TRBV7-9 and TRBJ2-1, with TRBD2 matching 11 bases. Germline V CDR1 and CDR2: SEHNR, FQNEAQ (reference sequence). V trimming: 3 bases; J trimming: 7 bases; junction bases outside the gene matches: 8. The CDR3 contains 16 residues. CDR3 loop: CASSFPTSGARNEQFF. CDR3 nucleotides: TGTGCCAGCAGCTTCCCGACTAGCGGGGCCCGTAATGAGCAGTTCTTC.

This clone has just a few counts. The J gene is TRBJ1-3, the V gene TRBV27, with TRBD1 matching 8 bases. Germline V gives CDR1 MNHEY, CDR2 SMNVEV (reference sequence). The CDR3 consists of 14 residues. Losses at the gene ends were 5 bases for V and 9 bases for J; bases not matched to a gene: 9. The CDR3 region is CASSPGQGVGTIYF. For the CDR3, the DNA is TGTGCCAGCAGTCCAGGACAGGGTGTAGGCACCATATATTTT.

This clone was seen a single time. J is TRBJ2-3 and V is TRBV2; 8 bases line up with TRBD2. The V gene's germline CDR1 is SNHLY and CDR2 FYNNEI. The CDR3 totals 15 residues. Germline trimming cut 8 bases from V and 3 bases from J; bases unmatched to any gene: 10. The CDR3 here is CASGSPAGATDTQYF. The CDR3 DNA reads as TGTGCCAGCGGGAGCCCAGCGGGAGCGACAGATACGCAGTATTTT.

The J gene is TRBJ1-3, the V gene TRBV6-6, with D perhaps TRBD1 (5 bases). V was shortened by 0 bases and J by 3 bases, with 6 bases between the two germline ends. The CDR3 covers 14 residues. Germline CDR1 is MNHNY and CDR2 is SVGAGI (reference sequence). CDR3 loop: CASSYSGGGNTIYF. In DNA, the CDR3 is TGTGCCAGCAGTTACTCCGGGGGTGGAAACACCATATATTTT.

The chain employs TRBV5-1 and TRBJ2-5; 9 nucleotides match TRBD2. The CDR3 runs 16 residues. CDR1 and CDR2 from the germline V gene are SGHRS and YFSETQ. V gave up 3 bases and J gave up 0 bases; unmatched junction bases: 6. CDR3 protein: CASSSSGRLYQETQYF. CDR3 bases: TGCGCCAGCAGCTCGAGCGGGAGGCTGTACCAAGAGACCCAGTACTTC. Based on the CDR3 plus reference TRBV5-1 and TRBJ2-5, the full variable domain is KAGVTQTPRYLIKTRGQQVTLSCSPISGHRSVSWYQQTPGQGLQFLFEYFSETQRNKGNFPGRFSGRQFSNSRSEMNVSTLELGDSALYLCASSSSGRLYQETQYFGPGTRLLVL.

The rearrangement joins TRBV29-1 to TRBJ2-5, with D hard to call. The J call is uncertain, as TRBJ2-7 better fits the DNA end. This CDR3 spans 12 amino acids. Germline CDR1 SQVTM, CDR2 ANQGSEA. The CDR3 nucleotides read TGCAGCGTTGGAGATCCCTCCTACGAGCAGTACTTC. This encodes CSVGDPSYEQYF.

The chain couples TRBV6-1 to TRBJ2-3; D gene uncertain. The CDR3 consists of 14 residues. CDR1 and CDR2 (germline): MNHNS, SASEGT. Trimming stripped 5 bases from V and 0 bases from J, with 9 bases between. The CDR3 DNA is TGTGCCAGCAGTTCTTCCGGGAGCACAGATACGCAGTATTTT. It yields the protein CASSSSGSTDTQYF.

CDR3 bases: TGTGCCAGCAGCCCCGGACTTCGGTTCCAAGAGACCCAGTACTTC. It specifies CASSPGLRFQETQYF. J is TRBJ2-5 and V is TRBV25-1; maybe TRBD2 (5 bases). Germline CDR1 MGHDK, CDR2 SYGVNS. This CDR3 spans 15 amino acids. Trimming took 6 bases from V and 1 from J, leaving 15 bases between them.

This clone was picked up one time. The chain couples TRBV10-2 to TRBJ2-7; D unresolved. With 0 bases removed from V and 6 bases from J, the gap between germline ends came to 12 bases. The CDR3 loop spans 14 amino acids. Germline CDR1 is WSHSY and CDR2 is SAAADI. CDR3 in DNA: TGCGCCAGCAGTGAGTCGGGCAGGCCGAGCGAGCAGTACTTC. Translation gives CASSESGRPSEQYF.